Each of the 19 T cell receptor beta chains below was sequenced from the same sample in a study of blood T cell repertoires in COVID-19 (TCRdb year 2020). The library was prepared using the immunoSEQ multiplex PCR assay. TCRdb took over this immuneACCESS table, retaining in-frame rearrangements with V and J assigned. Such tables are incomplete; in checked studies, under half of the missing clones stem from an unresolved V gene, and the remainder is unexplained. Here the sample has around 380,000 clones; over 75% occur a single time. The biggest ten clones account for 1.3% of the sample. What was sequenced was PBMCs or T cells enriched from blood (not recorded which). All receptors come from a man younger than 45 who had recovered from COVID-19.

The chain employs TRBV4-3 and TRBJ1-1, with a possible D match to TRBD1 (6 bases). The germline gives CDR1 LGHNA, CDR2 YSLEER. The V gene lost 0 bases and the J gene lost 11 bases, with 13 bases spanning the gap. The CDR3 runs 13 residues. CDR3 nucleotide sequence: TGCGCCAGCAGCCAAGATAGGGCAGGGGCGGCTTTCTTT. This encodes CASSQDRAGAAFF.

This chain joins TRBV9 and TRBJ2-2; D is undetermined. V shed 3 bases and J shed 7 bases, with 10 bases lying between them. The germline CDR1 and CDR2 sequences are SGDLS and YYNGEE. CDR3 size: 13 residues. The chain's CDR3 is CASSAVSVGELFF. The CDR3, as DNA: TGTGCCAGCAGCGCTGTTTCGGTCGGGGAGCTGTTTTTT.

The DNA of the CDR3 is TGTGCCAGCAGCAGTCAGGGGAAAGCTAACTATGGCTACACCTTC. Translated: CASSSQGKANYGYTF. The chain combines TRBV27 with TRBJ1-2; D perhaps matches TRBD1 (6 bases). Germline assignment: CDR1 MNHEY and CDR2 SMNVEV (reference sequence). V dropped 6 bases and J dropped 0 bases, with 14 bases sitting between them. The CDR3 is 15 residues long.

The chain employs TRBV27 and TRBJ2-2; 8 bases fit TRBD1. The CDR3 runs to 16 residues. V trimming: 2 bases; J trimming: 1 base; junction bases outside the gene matches: 3. CDR1 is MNHEY, CDR2 SMNVEV, per germline (reference sequence). The CDR3 sequence is CASSLRTGMNTGELFF. The CDR3 nucleotides are TGTGCCAGCAGTTTAAGGACAGGGATGAACACCGGGGAGCTGTTTTTT.

The CDR3 sequence is CASRLTSGGAHNEQFF. The CDR3 DNA is TGTGCCAGCAGGTTGACTAGCGGGGGAGCCCACAATGAGCAGTTCTTC. The rearrangement uses TRBV7-9 and TRBJ2-1, with 12 bases identical to TRBD2. The CDR3 is made up of 16 amino acids. V lost 6 bases and J lost 5; bases outside the gene matches: 8. Germline CDR1 and CDR2: SEHNR and FQNEAQ (reference sequence).

The chain joins TRBV7-9 to TRBJ1-4, with TRBD1 as a possible D gene (6 bases). The length of the CDR3 is 15 residues. V lost 2 bases to trimming and J lost 11 bases, with 18 bases between them. CDR1 SEHNR and CDR2 FQNEAQ come from the germline V gene (reference sequence). CDR3 bases: TGTGCCAGCAGCTTAAAGGATCGACAGGCTTATAAACTGTTTTTT. Translation: CASSLKDRQAYKLFF.

V and J are TRBV7-2 and TRBJ2-1, with D tentatively TRBD1 (6 bases). The CDR3 has 14 amino acids. Germline V lookup: CDR1 SGHTA, CDR2 FQGNSA. The V and J ends lost 7 bases and 5 bases respectively, with 15 bases between them. CDR3: CASNTRTAHNEQFF. The CDR3, as DNA: TGTGCCAGCAACACCCGGACAGCCCACAATGAGCAGTTCTTC.

With regard to this clone: The sample has other DNA sequences that encode this CDR3 too. V and J are TRBV4-2 and TRBJ1-5, with D possibly being TRBD1 (6 bases). Trimming removed 3 bases from V and 4 bases from J, with 13 bases in between. The germline V gene has CDR1 LGHNA and CDR2 YNFKEQ. CDR3 length equals 15 residues. For the CDR3, the DNA is TGTGCCAGCAGCCAGGTGGCGGGGGCAAATCAGCCCCAGCATTTT. Its protein is CASSQVAGANQPQHF.

This clone was observed a single time. The J gene is TRBJ1-1, the V gene TRBV5-1, with 7 bases that match TRBD1. V dropped 4 bases and J dropped 0; count of bases not matched to a gene: 15. The CDR3 is 18 amino acids. In germline, CDR1 is SGHRS, CDR2 YFSETQ. For the CDR3, the DNA is TGCGCCAGCAGCAGGATGGGTTCCGGGACAGCCATGAACACTGAAGCTTTCTTT. Its translation: CASSRMGSGTAMNTEAFF. Supplemented by reference TRBV5-1 and TRBJ1-1, the full variable domain reads KAGVTQTPRYLIKTRGQQVTLSCSPISGHRSVSWYQQTPGQGLQFLFEYFSETQRNKGNFPGRFSGRQFSNSRSEMNVSTLELGDSALYLCASSRMGSGTAMNTEAFFGQGTRLTVV.

The V and J genes are TRBV9 and TRBJ1-1; TRBD1 is a possible D gene (5 bases). Germline CDR1 is SGDLS and CDR2 is YYNGEE. Deletions cut 3 bases from V and 6 bases from J, with 12 bases between. This CDR3 has 13 residues. CDR3 protein: CASSGGTSPEAFF. The CDR3 coding sequence is TGTGCCAGCAGCGGGGGGACTTCCCCTGAAGCTTTCTTT.

The gene calls are TRBV6-2 or TRBV6-3 and TRBJ1-5; D might be TRBD1 (6 bases). Between the trimmed V and J ends, which lost 5 bases and 6 bases, there was a span of 14 bases. Looked up from germline, CDR1 is MNHEY and CDR2 is SVGEGT. CDR3 length equals 14 residues. CDR3 DNA: TGTGCCAGCAGTACACAGGGTTCCGGTCAGCCCCAGCATTTT. Encoded protein: CASSTQGSGQPQHF.

The CDR3 protein is CASSPLQGTNEKLFF. In nucleotides, the CDR3 is TGTGCCAGCTCACCACTACAGGGAACTAATGAAAAACTGTTTTTT. This chain links TRBV18 with TRBJ1-4; weak D call: TRBD1 (6 bases). CDR3 size: 15 residues. V was trimmed by 1 base and J by 1 base, leaving 7 bases between them. Germline CDR1 is KGHSH and CDR2 is LQKENI.

This clone has only one observation. This chain uses TRBV7-3 with TRBJ2-1; perhaps TRBD1 as D (6 bases). Looked up from germline, CDR1 is SGHTA and CDR2 is FQGTGA. V lost 3 bases and J lost 0, with 6 bases in between. The CDR3 is made up of 14 amino acids. The CDR3, as DNA: TGTGCCAGCAGCTTCAGGGGCTCCTACAATGAGCAGTTCTTC. Encoded protein: CASSFRGSYNEQFF.

The J gene is TRBJ2-2, the V gene TRBV6-5; possible D gene TRBD2, 5 bases. This CDR3 is 15 amino acids long. The V gene's germline CDR1 is MNHEY and CDR2 SVGAGI. Trimming removed 4 bases at V and 4 bases at J, with 13 bases between. The CDR3 here is CASSFVDSATGELFF. The CDR3 bases are TGTGCCAGCAGTTTTGTGGACTCCGCCACCGGGGAGCTGTTTTTT.

This rearrangement joins TRBV3-1 (or the pseudogene TRBV3-2) to TRBJ1-3; possible D gene TRBD1, 6 bases. The germline V and J ends were trimmed by 0 bases and 0 bases, with 15 bases remaining between them. Germline V lookup: CDR1 LGHDT, CDR2 YNNKEL (reference sequence). The CDR3 runs 18 residues. The CDR3 region has the DNA TGTGCCAGCAGCCAAGAAGGCGGCAGGGGACACTCTGGAAACACCATATATTTT. Translated: CASSQEGGRGHSGNTIYF.

This clone was counted only a few times. This chain uses TRBV6-5 with TRBJ1-2; 8 bases align to TRBD1. The CDR3 consists of 15 residues. Germline values: CDR1 MNHEY, CDR2 SVGAGI. V shed 7 bases and J 6 bases; nucleotides not matched to a gene: 13. The CDR3 is CASNDRGSGGDGYTF. The CDR3 DNA follows: TGTGCCAGCAACGACAGGGGAAGCGGTGGAGATGGCTACACCTTC.

This chain's CDR3 is CASNQGAGTGELFF. In nucleotides, the CDR3 is TGTGCCAGCAACCAGGGGGCTGGCACCGGGGAGCTGTTTTTT. The rearrangement uses TRBV6-6 and TRBJ2-2, with 8 bases matching TRBD1. This CDR3 is built from 14 residues. With V trimmed by 7 bases and J by 4 bases, 5 bases remained unmatched. Germline CDR1 MNHNY, CDR2 SVGAGI (reference sequence).

The V call is TRBV19, the J call TRBJ2-1; D not certain. CDR3 length: 16 amino acids. Trimming stripped 0 bases from V and 9 bases from J, with 18 bases between. The germline CDR1 and CDR2 sequences are LNHDA and SQIVND (reference sequence). CDR3 nucleotide sequence: TGTGCCAGTAGTATAGACCGTCGCGCCAAAGTAAGTGAGCAGTTCTTC. Encoded protein: CASSIDRRAKVSEQFF.

The gene calls are TRBV9 and TRBJ2-7, with 9 bases identical to TRBD2. V gave up 0 bases and J gave up 6 bases; unmatched junction bases: 7. The germline gives CDR1 SGDLS, CDR2 YYNGEE. This CDR3 comprises 15 residues. The CDR3 loop reads CASSVGGGGASEQYF. The CDR3 nucleotides are TGTGCCAGCAGCGTAGGAGGCGGGGGGGCCTCCGAGCAGTACTTC.